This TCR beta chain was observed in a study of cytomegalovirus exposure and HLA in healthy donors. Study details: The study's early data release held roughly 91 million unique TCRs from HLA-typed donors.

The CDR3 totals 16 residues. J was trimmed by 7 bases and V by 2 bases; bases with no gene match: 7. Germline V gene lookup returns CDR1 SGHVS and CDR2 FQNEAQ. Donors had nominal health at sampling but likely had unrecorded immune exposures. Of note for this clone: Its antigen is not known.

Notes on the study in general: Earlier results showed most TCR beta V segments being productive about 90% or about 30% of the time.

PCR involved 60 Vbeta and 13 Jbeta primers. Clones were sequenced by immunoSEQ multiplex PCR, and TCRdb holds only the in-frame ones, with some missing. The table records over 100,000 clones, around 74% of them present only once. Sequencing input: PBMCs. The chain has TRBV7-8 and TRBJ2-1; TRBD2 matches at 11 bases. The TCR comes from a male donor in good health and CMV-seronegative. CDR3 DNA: TGTGCCAGCAGCTTATCCCGACTAGCGGGAAATAATGAGCAGTTCTTC. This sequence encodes CASSLSRLAGNNEQFF.